This is a list of T cell receptor beta chains from one sample in a study of shared clonotypes between healthy human individuals. The repertoire was sequenced with immunoSEQ multiplex PCR; TCRdb's copy has only in-frame clones and lacks some. Of around 500,000 clones in the sample, around 73% are singletons; the top ten hold 12%. The sequenced material came from PBMCs. These receptors all stem from a woman between 40 and 55 years old in good health. Some clones in this sample may be carry-over from other donors' samples. The CDR3 runs from the conserved cysteine through the conserved F or W. The order of the fields is D gene, J gene, clone size, V gene, CDR3 DNA, CDR3 protein. A D gene is named only where the DNA matches it firmly. Clone size appears in some rows only: once, few, many, or a class for an expanded clone.

TRBD2,TRBJ2-1,.,TRBV29-1,TGCAGCGCCCGGACTAGCGGGATGTTGGATGAGCAGTTCTTC,CSARTSGMLDEQFF
.,TRBJ2-7,.,TRBV19,TGTGCCAGTAACTCTAGGGCTGAATCAGCCTACGAGCAGTACTTC,CASNSRAESAYEQYF
TRBD1,TRBJ2-7,.,TRBV6-6,TGTGCCAGCAGCAGGGACAGGGTAGGTGAGCAGTACTTC,CASSRDRVGEQYF
TRBD1,TRBJ1-2,.,TRBV7-2,TGTGCCAGCAGCTCGGGACAGCTCAATGGCTACACCTTC,CASSSGQLNGYTF
.,TRBJ1-2,.,TRBV2,TGTGCCAGCAGCCCAGGGACGGCAAGCTATGGCTACACCTTC,CASSPGTASYGYTF
TRBD1,TRBJ2-7,once,TRBV5-5,TGTGCCAGCAGCTTCTCACAGGGGTATTCCTACGAGCAGTACTTC,CASSFSQGYSYEQYF
TRBD1,TRBJ2-7,.,TRBV28,TGTGCCAGCAGTTTAGGAGGACAGGGGAGTTACGAGCAGTACTTC,CASSLGGQGSYEQYF
.,TRBJ2-7,.,TRBV7-2,TGTGCCAGCAGCCCTAGTAGGCTTACGAGCTCCTACGAGCAGTACTTC,CASSPSRLTSSYEQYF
.,TRBJ2-5,.,TRBV27,TGTGCCAGCAGTTTTGTTTATCAAGAGACCCAGTACTTC,CASSFVYQETQYF
TRBD1,TRBJ2-7,many,TRBV5-4,TGTGCCAGCAGCCCGGACCAGGGGGCCTACGAGCAGTACTTC,CASSPDQGAYEQYF
.,TRBJ1-4,.,TRBV28,TGTGCCAGCAGTTTAAGAACGTCCAGGCTGAATGAAAAACTGTTTTTT,CASSLRTSRLNEKLFF
.,TRBJ2-7,.,TRBV2,TGTGCCAGCAGTAAGTATATGGACAGAGACTACGAGCAGTACTTC,CASSKYMDRDYEQYF
.,TRBJ1-5,few,TRBV27,TGTGCCAGCGCCCGGGGCCGGAATCAGCCCCAGCATTTT,CASARGRNQPQHF
.,TRBJ2-7,few,TRBV6-1,TGTGCCAGCAAGCCTAGCGCAACCTACGAGCAGTACTTC,CASKPSATYEQYF
.,TRBJ2-7,once,TRBV6-6,TGTGCCAGCACCCTGCCGTTGCGAAGCGGCTACGAGCAGTACTTC,CASTLPLRSGYEQYF
.,TRBJ1-2,.,TRBV7-8,TGTGCCAGCAGCTTAGGATTGACAGACCATGGCTACACCTTC,CASSLGLTDHGYTF
.,TRBJ1-1,.,TRBV7-3,TGTGCCAGCAGCCTAAATCTCAGGAACACTGAAGCTTTCTTT,CASSLNLRNTEAFF
TRBD2,TRBJ2-1,few,TRBV10-3,TGTGCCATCAGGGCTAGCGGGAGTAATAATGAGCAGTTCTTC,CAIRASGSNNEQFF
.,TRBJ2-2,.,TRBV7-3,TGTGCCAGCAGCTTAACGTTAGACACCGGGGAGCTGTTTTTT,CASSLTLDTGELFF
TRBD1,TRBJ1-2,.,TRBV15,TGTGCCACCAGCAGGGACAGGGAATGGGACTATGGCTACACCTTC,CATSRDREWDYGYTF
TRBD2,TRBJ2-1,.,TRBV5-4,TGTGCCAGCAGCTTGTTACTAGCGGGAATTTCCAATGAGCAGTTCTTC,CASSLLLAGISNEQFF
TRBD2,TRBJ2-1,.,TRBV6-5,TGTGCCAGCAACAGCGGGAGGGAGGTCGATGAGCAGTTCTTC,CASNSGREVDEQFF
.,TRBJ2-7,.,TRBV23-1,TGCGCCAGCAGCCAGGGTGAGGGAGCCCAACTCGAGCAGTACTTC,CASSQGEGAQLEQYF
.,TRBJ2-1,.,TRBV5-4,TGTGCCAGCAGTTCCCCTAGCTCCTACAATGAGCAGTTCTTC,CASSSPSSYNEQFF
.,TRBJ1-2,.,TRBV4-1,TGCGCCAGCAGCCAAGATCACGGGGCCCGCCCTGGCTACACCTTC,CASSQDHGARPGYTF
TRBD1,TRBJ2-6,.,TRBV6-1,TGTGCCAGCAGGACAGGGGCCGGGGCCAACGTCCTGACTTTC,CASRTGAGANVLTF